The clone carrying this T cell receptor beta chain was counted ten times or more. What it binds is not known. The data were taken from a study of T cells in Graves' hyperthyroidism and ophthalmopathy. V was pared by 2 bases and J by 8 bases, with 8 bases of the junction left unmatched. The germline V gene encodes CDR1 SGHTA and CDR2 FQGNSA. This CDR3 contains 18 residues. Regarding the study as a whole: In validation, the model predicted ophthalmopathy. These predictions came a median about 6.2 months before onset. Separating ophthalmopathy from stable hyperthyroidism was achieved by a 13 V-J model.

Researchers took RNA transcripts and amplified the TCR beta CDR3 regions from them. The TCR CDR3 first-round RT-PCR relied on the HTBI primer set. MiXCR, applied by TCRdb to the multiplex PCR reads, yields one record per CDR3 protein. The sample holds 500,000 to 750,000 distinct CDR3 sequences; more than 45% are singletons and the top ten take around 8%. The chain is built from TRBV7-2 and TRBJ2-2; 16 bases line up with TRBD2. Input material: peripheral blood or thyroid tissue (not recorded which). The TCR comes from a woman younger than 35 with Graves' hyperthyroidism. In DNA form, the CDR3 reads TGTGCCAGCAGCTTAACCTTCGGGACTAGCGGGAGGGTAGGGGAGCTGTTTTTT. This sequence encodes CASSLTFGTSGRVGELFF.